This entry features one T cell receptor (beta chain) sequence. Its antigen is still unknown. As it was prepared, the TCRbeta library received unique molecular identifiers. TCRdb used MiXCR to reprocess the PCR reads, holding one entry per CDR3 protein. Of 610,000 or so distinct CDR3 sequences listed, 27% are singletons. This sample was included in a study of T-cell reconstitution after alpha-beta-depleted transplantation in children. Overall study results and limits: Counts and diversity of T cells one year after transplant came mostly from newly produced T cells.

The V and J ends lost 5 bases and 8 bases, in that order; junction bases with no gene match: 8. The CDR3 has 15 amino acids. The sample was PBMCs, taken before TCRalphabeta/CD19-depleted stem cell transplant. This chain connects TRBV12-3 or TRBV12-4 to TRBJ1-5; 11 nucleotides agree with TRBD1. This clonotype was sampled from a boy in the first two years of life with Wiskott-Aldrich syndrome, due to receive a stem cell transplant. The CDR3 is CASSPDRGPRKPQHF. The CDR3 DNA reads TGTGCCAGCAGTCCGGACAGGGGGCCAAGGAAGCCCCAGCATTTT.